Each of the 31 T cell receptor beta chains below was sequenced from the same sample in a study of blood T cell repertoires in COVID-19. Sequencing was performed with immunoSEQ multiplex PCR; in TCRdb, only in-frame clones are kept and a portion is missing. The sample shows nearly 85,000 clones, more than 70% of them seen only once. The sample consisted of peripheral blood. The receptors stem from a woman aged 55 to 70 with acute or convalescent COVID-19.

The chain has TRBV5-1 and TRBJ2-7, with D maybe TRBD2 (6 bases). CDR1 SGHRS and CDR2 YFSETQ come from the germline V gene. Trimming cost V 0 bases and J 4 bases, with 11 bases left between them. The CDR3 is 14 residues long. CDR3 DNA: TGCGCCAGCAGCTTGGGGGACTCTCCATACGAGCAGTACTTC. Amino acid sequence: CASSLGDSPYEQYF.

This clone has only a few counts. The chain recombines TRBV7-3 with TRBJ2-1; D may be TRBD2 (5 bases). Trimming shortened V by 8 bases and J by 0 bases, and 11 bases separated the two germline ends. In germline, CDR1 is SGHTA, CDR2 FQGTGA. The CDR3 is 14 residues long. CDR3 DNA sequence: TGTGCCAGCCCCCCCGACTACTCCTACAATGAGCAGTTCTTC. This encodes CASPPDYSYNEQFF.

A few counts support this clone. The chain carries TRBV6-5 and TRBJ1-3; D remains ambiguous. Trimming stripped 0 bases from V and 2 bases from J, with 5 bases between. The CDR3 contains 14 residues. CDR1 is MNHEY and CDR2 is SVGAGI in the germline V gene. The CDR3 reads CASSYSRAGNTIYF. The CDR3 DNA reads TGTGCCAGCAGTTACTCCCGAGCTGGAAACACCATATATTTT.

V and J are TRBV27 and TRBJ2-7, with 7 bases matching TRBD1. The germline gives CDR1 MNHEY, CDR2 SMNVEV (reference sequence). The V segment lost 10 bases and the J segment 0 bases; nucleotides outside the gene matches: 9. This CDR3 has 14 amino acids. CDR3 DNA: TGTGCCACTAGGACAGGCGCTAGCTCCTACGAGCAGTACTTC. Its translation: CATRTGASSYEQYF.

CDR3 region: CSASTSGPSKADTQYF. The CDR3 DNA reads as TGCAGTGCTAGTACTAGCGGGCCTAGCAAGGCAGATACGCAGTATTTT. The chain couples TRBV20-1 to TRBJ2-3; 9 bases line up with TRBD2. Germline CDR1 is DFQATT and CDR2 is SNEGSKA (reference sequence). V was pared by 3 bases and J by 4 bases, with 11 bases of the junction left unmatched. The CDR3 contains 16 residues.

This sequence joins TRBV29-1 and TRBJ1-1; D call uncertain. V was cut by 5 bases and J by 2 bases, with 12 bases left in between. CDR3 length equals 13 residues. Germline V gene sequence: CDR1 SQVTM, CDR2 ANQGSEA. The CDR3: CSVRTSFNTEAFF. DNA for the CDR3: TGCAGCGTTCGCACTTCCTTTAACACTGAAGCTTTCTTT.

This rearrangement joins TRBV5-8 to TRBJ1-1; unclear D gene. V was trimmed by 0 bases and J by 1 base, leaving 10 bases between them. Germline V gives CDR1 SGHTS, CDR2 YDEGEE. The CDR3 is 15 residues long. The CDR3 loop reads CASSLAGLRNTEAFF. In DNA form, the CDR3 reads TGTGCCAGCAGCTTGGCAGGACTCAGGAACACTGAAGCTTTCTTT.

The chain couples TRBV11-2 to TRBJ1-6; no clear D. Trimming removed 0 bases at V and 3 bases at J, with 6 bases between. Germline V gene data show CDR1 as SGHAT and CDR2 as FQNNGV. CDR3 length: 15 residues. The CDR3 protein is CASSLDASYNSPLHF. Here the CDR3 DNA reads TGTGCCAGCAGCTTAGATGCCAGCTATAATTCACCCCTCCACTTT.

This chain joins TRBV7-2 and TRBJ1-4; D ambiguous. This CDR3 is built from 13 residues. Germline CDR1 reads SGHTA; CDR2 reads FQGNSA. The ends were cut back, 6 bases at V and 3 bases at J, with 8 bases in the middle. The CDR3 nucleotides read TGTGCCAGCAGGCGTTCTGCTAATGAAAAACTGTTTTTT. This sequence encodes CASRRSANEKLFF. Full variable domain (remainder filled in from reference TRBV7-2 and TRBJ1-4): GAGVSQSPSNKVTEKGKDVELRCDPISGHTALYWYRQSLGQGLEFLIYFQGNSAPDKSGLPSDRFSAERTGGSVSTLTIQRTQQEDSAVYLCASRRSANEKLFFGSGTQLSVL.

This sequence joins TRBV5-5 and TRBJ1-1; D is unclear. CDR3 length: 13 amino acids. Germline assignment: CDR1 SGHKS and CDR2 YYEKEE (reference sequence). The ends were cut back, 1 base at V and 4 bases at J, with 8 bases in the middle. The CDR3 spells CASSLILSTEAFF. CDR3 nucleotide sequence: TGTGCCAGCAGCTTGATACTTAGCACTGAAGCTTTCTTT.

This clone has just one count. The rearrangement links TRBV5-1 to TRBJ1-4; TRBD1 aligns across 7 bases. The length of the CDR3 is 15 residues. Germline CDR1 and CDR2: SGHRS and YFSETQ. With V trimmed by 8 bases and J by 5 bases, 12 bases remained unmatched. The CDR3 DNA follows: TGCGCCAGTACTTACTCCGGGACAGAAAATGAAAAACTGTTTTTT. Its protein is CASTYSGTENEKLFF. The full variable domain, its missing parts supplied by reference TRBV5-1 and TRBJ1-4, is KAGVTQTPRYLIKTRGQQVTLSCSPISGHRSVSWYQQTPGQGLQFLFEYFSETQRNKGNFPGRFSGRQFSNSRSEMNVSTLELGDSALYLCASTYSGTENEKLFFGSGTQLSVL.

The genes are TRBV12-3 or TRBV12-4 and TRBJ1-1, with D tentatively TRBD1 (6 bases). This CDR3 spans 13 amino acids. V lost 8 bases and J lost 6, with 16 bases in between. CDR3 in DNA: TGTGCCAGCTGGGTATGGGGGCCGGCTGAAGCTTTCTTT. Its protein product is CASWVWGPAEAFF.

This clone was seen a single time. The chain couples TRBV29-1 to TRBJ2-5; TRBD2 matches 7 bases. This CDR3 comprises 13 residues. V shed 2 bases, J shed 5 bases, and the junction held 5 bases outside the gene matches. Germline V lookup: CDR1 SQVTM, CDR2 ANQGSEA. The CDR3: CSVERGSGETQYF. In nucleotides, the CDR3 is TGCAGCGTTGAACGCGGGAGCGGGGAGACCCAGTACTTC.

The V gene is TRBV9, the J gene TRBJ2-1, with D possibly matching TRBD2 (5 bases). The V and J ends lost 4 bases and 7 bases respectively, with 18 bases between them. This CDR3 comprises 15 residues. Germline CDR1 and CDR2: SGDLS and YYNGEE. The CDR3: CASSQTGSGRNEQFF. CDR3 coding DNA: TGTGCCAGCAGCCAGACTGGGAGCGGACGGAATGAGCAGTTCTTC.

This chain uses TRBV27 with TRBJ1-2; 11 bases fit TRBD1. Germline CDR1 is MNHEY and CDR2 is SMNVEV (reference sequence). This CDR3 has 16 amino acids. Germline trimming cut 6 bases from V and 4 bases from J; bases unmatched to any gene: 10. CDR3 nucleotide sequence: TGTGCCAGCAGCCCATTCGGGACAGGGGGAAGCTATGGCTACACCTTC. This gives the protein CASSPFGTGGSYGYTF.

This clone was seen a handful of times. V and J are TRBV13 and TRBJ2-5; the match to TRBD1 covers 10 bases. The CDR3 totals 14 residues. V was pared by 5 bases and J by 5 bases, with 5 bases of the junction left unmatched. CDR1 and CDR2 from the germline V gene are PRHDT and FYEKMQ (reference sequence). CDR3 coding DNA: TGTGCCAGCAGCGGGACAGGGGAGGGGGAGACCCAGTACTTC. Translation gives CASSGTGEGETQYF.

The chain is built from TRBV4-3 and TRBJ2-1, with TRBD2 as a possible D gene (6 bases). CDR1 is LGHNA and CDR2 is YSLEER in the germline V gene. Trimming removed 1 base from V and 7 bases from J, with 17 bases in between. The length of the CDR3 is 16 residues. The CDR3 sequence: CASSQVGGTRRNEQFF. The CDR3, as DNA: TGCGCCAGCAGCCAAGTGGGAGGCACTCGCCGTAATGAGCAGTTCTTC.

The chain links TRBV5-1 to TRBJ2-7; 8 bases line up with TRBD2. The CDR3 length is 15 residues. Germline V CDR1 and CDR2: SGHRS, YFSETQ. With 2 bases clipped from V and 3 bases from J, the junction kept 7 bases outside the gene matches. The CDR3 DNA is TGCGCCAGCAGCTTATTCCCGGGACTAGTCTACGAGCAGTACTTC. Translation gives CASSLFPGLVYEQYF.

This sequence joins TRBV29-1 and TRBJ1-1; 7 bases match TRBD1. The V gene's germline CDR1 is SQVTM and CDR2 ANQGSEA. This CDR3 is 13 amino acids long. V was pared by 6 bases and J by 4 bases, with 8 bases of the junction left unmatched. CDR3 in DNA: TGCAGCGTCCGACAGGGCCAGGGCACTGAAGCTTTCTTT. Encoded protein: CSVRQGQGTEAFF.

The genes are TRBV6-1 and TRBJ2-2; 7 bases map to TRBD2. Looked up from germline, CDR1 is MNHNS and CDR2 is SASEGT. The CDR3 length is 17 residues. V was pared by 0 bases and J by 2 bases, with 6 bases of the junction left unmatched. CDR3 loop: CASSEAALAANTGELFF. CDR3 DNA sequence: TGTGCCAGCAGTGAAGCCGCCCTAGCGGCTAACACCGGGGAGCTGTTTTTT.

This sequence joins TRBV12-3 or TRBV12-4 and TRBJ1-1; maybe TRBD1 (6 bases). This CDR3 spans 13 amino acids. V was cut by 5 bases and J by 8 bases, with 15 bases left in between. The CDR3 nucleotides are TGTGCCAGCAGTACCACAGGGTTAGTGGAAGCTTTCTTT. It encodes CASSTTGLVEAFF.

This clone was counted ten times or more. The chain has TRBV5-1 and TRBJ2-1, with 10 bases aligning to TRBD2. Germline CDR1 and CDR2: SGHRS and YFSETQ. The CDR3 loop spans 16 amino acids. V was clipped by 0 bases and J by 7 bases; unmatched bases: 7. The DNA of the CDR3 is TGCGCCAGCAGCTTGGGTTCACTAGCGGGAAGGAATGAGCAGTTCTTC. It yields the protein CASSLGSLAGRNEQFF.

The rearrangement links TRBV6-5 to TRBJ2-7, with D possibly matching TRBD1 (5 bases). V dropped 8 bases and J dropped 3 bases, with 20 bases sitting between them. CDR1 is MNHEY, CDR2 SVGAGI, per germline. The length of the CDR3 is 15 residues. The CDR3 reads CASASQSRVDYEQYF. In DNA form, the CDR3 reads TGTGCCAGCGCCTCCCAATCCAGGGTTGACTACGAGCAGTACTTC.

The rearrangement joins TRBV5-5 to TRBJ1-4; 7 nucleotides line up with TRBD1. The CDR3 runs 15 residues. J was trimmed by 3 bases and V by 2 bases; bases with no gene match: 4. Germline V gene data show CDR1 as SGHKS and CDR2 as YYEKEE (reference sequence). The CDR3 DNA sequence: TGTGCCAGCAGCTTCCTAGGGGGCTCTAATGAAAAACTGTTTTTT. Protein sequence: CASSFLGGSNEKLFF.

This clone came up once. One end of the junction varies from germline; a read error may be responsible. The rearrangement uses TRBV6-5 and TRBJ2-1; 13 bases line up with TRBD2. Looked up from germline, CDR1 is MNHEY and CDR2 is SVGAGI. This CDR3 has 16 amino acids. The CDR3 DNA sequence: TGTGCCAGTAGTTTCCTACTAGCGGGGGGGCACAATGAGCAGTTCTTC. Its protein is CASSFLLAGGHNEQFF.

This clone was recorded once. The chain employs TRBV20-1 and TRBJ2-1; TRBD2 agrees at 7 bases. This CDR3 is built from 14 residues. Losses at the gene ends were 3 bases for V and 8 bases for J; bases not matched to a gene: 10. Germline loops: CDR1 DFQATT, CDR2 SNEGSKA (reference sequence). CDR3: CSASPLQRGDEQFF. In DNA, the CDR3 is TGCAGTGCTAGTCCCCTTCAGCGGGGCGATGAGCAGTTCTTC.

This chain links TRBV6-5 with TRBJ1-1; no firm D call. The V end lost 2 bases, the J end lost 7 bases, and 8 bases lay between the germline ends. Germline V CDR1 and CDR2: MNHEY, SVGAGI. The CDR3 length is 12 residues. This CDR3 reads CASSYSTGEAFF. The CDR3 region has the DNA TGTGCCAGCAGTTACAGCACGGGTGAAGCTTTCTTT.

The chain employs TRBV18 and TRBJ1-2; 9 nucleotides match TRBD1. This CDR3 is built from 15 residues. Germline CDR1 KGHSH, CDR2 LQKENI. The V gene end was trimmed by 4 bases and the J gene end by 3 bases; junction bases not matched to a gene: 6. DNA of the CDR3: TGTGCCAGCTCACTAGTCCGGGACAGGGACTATGGCTACACCTTC. Translating gives CASSLVRDRDYGYTF.

The V call is TRBV12-3 or TRBV12-4, the J call TRBJ1-2; no clear D gene. This CDR3 comprises 13 residues. Trimming pared 1 base from V and 9 bases from J, leaving 12 bases between. The CDR3 reads CASSLGGGPSYTF. In DNA form, the CDR3 reads TGTGCCAGCAGTTTAGGAGGAGGACCAAGCTACACCTTC.

The chain joins TRBV5-1 to TRBJ2-6; TRBD2 is a possible D gene (6 bases). V shed 6 bases and J shed 0 bases, with 7 bases lying between them. Germline values: CDR1 SGHRS, CDR2 YFSETQ. The CDR3 contains 14 residues. CDR3 in amino acids: CASNSGSGANVLTF. The CDR3 nucleotides read TGCGCCAGCAATAGCGGCTCTGGGGCCAACGTCCTGACTTTC. The complete variable domain, with remaining parts taken from reference TRBV5-1 and TRBJ2-6, reads KAGVTQTPRYLIKTRGQQVTLSCSPISGHRSVSWYQQTPGQGLQFLFEYFSETQRNKGNFPGRFSGRQFSNSRSEMNVSTLELGDSALYLCASNSGSGANVLTFGAGSRLTVL.

The rearrangement uses TRBV5-4 and TRBJ1-3; 8 positions match TRBD1. CDR1 SGHNT and CDR2 YYREEE come from the germline V gene (reference sequence). This CDR3 spans 16 amino acids. Losses at the gene ends were 0 bases for V and 0 bases for J; bases not matched to a gene: 2. As DNA, the CDR3 is TGTGCCAGCAGCTTGGCGACAGGGGCCTCTGGAAACACCATATATTTT. Translated: CASSLATGASGNTIYF.